The rows below give T cell receptor beta chains drawn from one sample of a study of blood T cell repertoires in COVID-19. Some clones are missing from TCRdb's copy, which holds only in-frame ones; the method was immunoSEQ multiplex PCR. The sample has roughly 280,000 clones, around 85% seen once; the top ten hold approximately 10%. The sequenced material came from peripheral blood. The receptors stem from a woman aged 70 to 79 with acute or convalescent COVID-19. CDR3s include the opening cysteine and the closing phenylalanine or tryptophan. Each record gives: J gene, D gene, clone size, V gene, CDR3 DNA, CDR3 protein. A D gene is named only where the DNA matches it firmly. The size field is filled for only some rows; it gives once, few, many or a size class.

TRBJ1-1	TRBD1	few	TRBV3-1/TRBV3-2	TGTGCCAGCAGTCGACAGGGGGCTATGTTCACTGAAGCTTTCTTT	CASSRQGAMFTEAFF
TRBJ1-2	-	-	TRBV25-1	TGTGCCAGCAGTGGAACAGGGAGAGGCTACACCTTC	CASSGTGRGYTF
TRBJ2-7	-	-	TRBV2	TGTGCCAGCGCTTTACAGTGGTTCCTGGACGAGCAGTACTTC	CASALQWFLDEQYF
TRBJ1-5	TRBD1	-	TRBV6-5	TGTGCCAGCAGTACCCAGGGGACAGGTGATGGAGCCCAGCATTTT	CASSTQGTGDGAQHF
TRBJ1-1	TRBD1	-	TRBV7-9	TGTGCCAGCAGCTTGGGACAGTCAAACACTGAAGCTTTCTTT	CASSLGQSNTEAFF
TRBJ2-5	-	-	TRBV24-1	TGTGCCACCAGTGACCCGACAGAGTACCAAGAGACCCAGTACTTC	CATSDPTEYQETQYF
TRBJ2-1	TRBD2	-	TRBV5-4	TGTGCCAGCAGCCGGACTAGCGGGGGCTACAATGAGCAGTTCTTC	CASSRTSGGYNEQFF
TRBJ2-5	-	-	TRBV2	TGTGCCAGCAGGGCGGGTGCTCCCAAAGAGACCCAGTACTTC	CASRAGAPKETQYF
TRBJ1-4	-	-	TRBV19	TGTGCCAGTAAAAGGGAGTCGAATGAAAAACTGTTTTTT	CASKRESNEKLFF
TRBJ2-1	TRBD1	-	TRBV29-1	TGCAGCGGTACGGGACAGATCAATGAGCAGTTCTTC	CSGTGQINEQFF
TRBJ1-1	-	-	TRBV3-1/TRBV3-2	TGTGCCAGCAGCCAAGAAGGGGCGAACACTGAAGCTTTCTTT	CASSQEGANTEAFF
TRBJ2-3	TRBD1	-	TRBV5-1	TGCGCCAGCAGCAAAGACAGGGAAACAGATACGCAGTATTTT	CASSKDRETDTQYF